The 26 T cell receptor beta chains below all came from one sample that was sequenced in a study of blood T cells in healthy people across ages. A J-beta primer mix and a sample-barcoded 5' primer were used in a second PCR of about 7 to 12 cycles. TCRdb used MiXCR to reprocess the 5' RACE reads, holding one entry per CDR3 protein. Among 250,000 to 300,000 distinct CDR3 sequences listed, roughly 26% were seen once. Sequences were obtained from blood. The origin of the receptors is a woman aged 70-85 years in good health.

The V and J genes are TRBV5-1 and TRBJ2-1, with D tentatively TRBD1 or TRBD2 (5 bases each). Germline CDR1 reads SGHRS; CDR2 reads YFSETQ. The CDR3 runs to 14 residues. The V end lost 3 bases, the J end lost 12 bases, and 19 bases lay between the germline ends. CDR3 loop: CASSSQGEKDGQFF. CDR3 in DNA: TGCGCCAGCAGCTCGCAGGGAGAGAAGGATGGGCAGTTCTTC.

The rearrangement joins TRBV7-9 to TRBJ2-6; D is unclear. The CDR3 covers 14 residues. V lost 4 bases, J lost 11 bases, and 15 bases lay in between. In germline, CDR1 is SEHNR, CDR2 FQNEAQ (reference sequence). The CDR3 spells CASSSWSLQDVLTF. The CDR3 region has the DNA TGTGCCAGCAGCTCGTGGTCTTTGCAGGACGTCCTGACTTTC.

DNA of the CDR3: TGTGCCAGCAGCCGGTCTAGCGGGGTTTACAATGAGCAGTTCTTC. Translation: CASSRSSGVYNEQFF. The rearrangement joins TRBV14 to TRBJ2-1; 9 positions match TRBD2. The ends lost 4 bases at V and 4 bases at J; junction bases unmatched: 5. The CDR3 has 15 amino acids. Germline loops: CDR1 SGHDN, CDR2 FVKESK. The entire variable domain, with the rest obtained from reference TRBV14 and TRBJ2-1, is as follows: EAGVTQFPSHSVIEKGQTVTLRCDPISGHDNLYWYRRVMGKEIKFLLHFVKESKQDESGMPNNRFLAERTGGTYSTLKVQPAELEDSGVYFCASSRSSGVYNEQFFGPGTRLTVL.

This clonotype is labeled medium-sized (0.01 to 0.1%). The V and J genes are TRBV29-1 and TRBJ2-5; D is unresolved. In germline, CDR1 is SQVTM, CDR2 ANQGSEA. The V end was cut by 6 bases, the J end by 5 bases, with 7 bases between. CDR3 length: 10 amino acids. Here the CDR3 DNA reads TGCAGCGTAGCAGTGGAGACCCAGTACTTC. Translating it yields CSVAVETQYF.

This clonotype appeared a few times. The chain has TRBV7-9 and TRBJ2-3, with D possibly being TRBD2 (5 bases). Germline CDR1 SEHNR, CDR2 FQNEAQ (reference sequence). V lost 1 base, J lost 4 bases, and 15 bases lay in between. The CDR3 extends over 16 amino acids. CDR3 loop: CASSLEQRLVADTQYF. The CDR3 region has the DNA TGTGCCAGCAGCTTAGAACAGCGGTTGGTAGCAGATACGCAGTATTTT.

This chain links TRBV28 with TRBJ1-5; D unclear. Germline CDR1 is MDHEN and CDR2 is SYDVKM. V lost 3 bases to trimming and J lost 5 bases, with 8 bases between them. The CDR3 runs to 13 residues. The CDR3 loop reads CASSFVLDQPQHF. The CDR3 DNA follows: TGTGCCAGCAGTTTTGTTTTAGATCAGCCCCAGCATTTT. The variable domain in full, with the rest retrieved from reference TRBV28 and TRBJ1-5, is DVKVTQSSRYLVKRTGEKVFLECVQDMDHENMFWYRQDPGLGLRLIYFSYDVKMKEKGDIPEGYSVSREKKERFSLILESASTNQTSMYLCASSFVLDQPQHFGDGTRLSIL.

This clonotype was observed a few times. The J gene is TRBJ1-5, the V gene TRBV3-1; D ambiguous. Germline loops: CDR1 LGHDT, CDR2 YNNKEL (reference sequence). This CDR3 region has 15 residues. The V end lost 1 base, the J end lost 6 bases, and 13 bases lay between the germline ends. CDR3 region: CASSQGVGDRQPQHF. In nucleotides, the CDR3 is TGTGCCAGCAGCCAAGGCGTCGGGGATCGTCAGCCCCAGCATTTT.

This clonotype came up a few times. At one of its ends the junction is not consistent with the germline gene, which may arise from a read error. The rearrangement uses TRBV4-2 and TRBJ1-6, with a weak D call TRBD1 (5 bases). The CDR3 sequence is 14 residues long. Looked up from germline, CDR1 is LGHNA and CDR2 is YNFKEQ. The DNA for the CDR3 is TGTGCCAGCAGCCAATGGCAGGGTAATTCACCCCCCCACTTT. Translation gives CASSQWQGNSPPHF.

In regard to this clonotype: Since the CDR3 does not end with the conserved phenylalanine or tryptophan, this likely comes from a read error. The J gene is TRBJ1-2, the V gene TRBV5-8; 8 nucleotides align to TRBD1. Germline V CDR1 and CDR2: SGHTS, YDEGEE. J lost 11 bases, V lost 2 bases, and 11 bases had no gene match. The CDR3 consists of 14 residues. The CDR3 nucleotides are TGTGCCAGCAGCTTCCGGGACAGGCCTCCCGGGTACACCCTC. Residues: CASSFRDRPPGYTL.

The chain combines TRBV20-1 with TRBJ1-1; D possibly corresponds to TRBD1 (6 bases). The CDR3 covers 14 residues. Germline V lookup: CDR1 DFQATT, CDR2 SNEGSKA (reference sequence). The V gene lost 4 bases and the J gene lost 0 bases, with 12 bases spanning the gap. The CDR3 reads CSAIRGDMNTEAFF. Written as DNA, the CDR3 is TGCAGTGCTATCAGGGGAGATATGAACACTGAAGCTTTCTTT.

This clonotype was detected many times. V usage is TRBV12-5 and J usage is TRBJ2-5; the match to TRBD2 covers 7 bases. The CDR3 is made up of 15 amino acids. The germline V gene encodes CDR1 LGHNT and CDR2 FRNRAP. V lost 4 bases to trimming and J lost 3 bases; unmatched junction nucleotides: 8. The DNA of the CDR3 is TGTGCTAGTGGTTCCGGACTAGACCCGAAAGAGACCCAGTACTTC. As protein: CASGSGLDPKETQYF.

This clonotype has just one count. The chain links TRBV4-3 to TRBJ2-2; 11 nucleotides match TRBD2. The CDR3 is made up of 15 amino acids. V was clipped by 6 bases and J by 4 bases; unmatched bases: 4. In germline, CDR1 is LGHNA, CDR2 YSLEER. CDR3 amino acids: CASRSGTSGTGELFF. In nucleotides, the CDR3 is TGCGCCAGCAGATCCGGGACTAGCGGCACCGGGGAGCTGTTTTTT.

This clonotype was seen a few times. The rearrangement links TRBV10-3 to TRBJ1-1; maybe TRBD1 (6 bases). Germline values: CDR1 ENHRY, CDR2 SYGVKD. V lost 6 bases to trimming and J lost 2 bases, with 19 bases between them. The CDR3 is made up of 16 amino acids. The CDR3: CAIRQGGGIGNTEAFF. As DNA, the CDR3 is TGTGCCATCAGACAAGGAGGGGGAATCGGAAACACTGAAGCTTTCTTT.

V usage is TRBV11-1 and J usage is TRBJ1-1; D is unresolved. Per the germline V gene, CDR1 is SGHAT and CDR2 is FQDESV (reference sequence). V was cut by 2 bases and J by 1 base, with 5 bases left in between. CDR3 length equals 13 residues. CDR3 sequence: CASSLQPNTEAFF. CDR3 coding DNA: TGTGCCAGCAGCTTACAACCGAACACTGAAGCTTTCTTT. The full variable domain, rest sourced from reference TRBV11-1 and TRBJ1-1, is EAEVAQSPRYKITEKSQAVAFWCDPISGHATLYWYRQILGQGPELLVQFQDESVVDDSQLPKDRFSAERLKGVDSTLKIQPAELGDSAMYLCASSLQPNTEAFFGQGTRLTVV.

This chain links TRBV18 with TRBJ2-2; perhaps TRBD2 as D (6 bases). V shed 2 bases and J shed 13 bases, with 14 bases lying between them. Germline CDR1 is KGHSH and CDR2 is LQKENI. This CDR3 comprises 13 residues. In nucleotides, the CDR3 is TGTGCCAGCTCACCAATAGATCGGGGACTGCTGTTTTTT. Residues: CASSPIDRGLLFF.

The table lists this clonotype with many counts. The chain joins TRBV28 to TRBJ2-5, with D perhaps assigned TRBD1 or TRBD2 (6 bases each). The germline V gene encodes CDR1 MDHEN and CDR2 SYDVKM. This CDR3 comprises 16 residues. V was trimmed by 2 bases and J by 5 bases, leaving 18 bases between them. The CDR3 DNA reads TGTGCCAGCAGTTTACCGACGGAGGGGGGCGAGGAGACCCAGTACTTC. Its translation is CASSLPTEGGEETQYF.

This clonotype was seen a handful of times. The V call is TRBV28, the J call TRBJ2-5; the match to TRBD1 covers 7 bases. This CDR3 spans 15 amino acids. The V and J ends lost 3 bases and 1 base, in that order; junction bases with no gene match: 5. Germline values: CDR1 MDHEN, CDR2 SYDVKM. The CDR3 reads CASSFKGAFQETQYF. The CDR3 DNA follows: TGTGCCAGCAGTTTTAAGGGGGCATTCCAAGAGACCCAGTACTTC.

This clonotype occurred a few times. This chain links TRBV20-1 with TRBJ2-7; no clear D gene. V was pared by 6 bases and J by 0 bases, with 12 bases between. The CDR3 spans 13 residues. The germline CDR1 and CDR2 sequences are DFQATT and SNEGSKA (reference sequence). CDR3 sequence reads: CSAENTLSYEQYF. The DNA of the CDR3 is TGCAGTGCCGAGAATACTCTCTCCTACGAGCAGTACTTC.

In this sample, this clonotype turned up a few times. The gene calls are TRBV7-6 and TRBJ2-1; no clear D. V was cut by 2 bases and J by 3 bases, with 2 bases left in between. The length of the CDR3 is 12 residues. Germline values: CDR1 SGHVS, CDR2 FNYEAQ. This chain's CDR3 is CASSLIYNEQFF. CDR3 nucleotide sequence: TGTGCCAGCAGCTTAATCTACAATGAGCAGTTCTTC.

V usage is TRBV21-1 and J usage is TRBJ2-1; TRBD1 was called by the table and not checked on the DNA. TRBV21-1 is a pseudogene segment. The length of the CDR3 is 17 residues. In DNA, the CDR3 is TGTGCCAGCAGCAAAGCGGGGGCGGGTGTCTCCTACAGTGAGCAGTTCTTC. It encodes CASSKAGAGVSYSEQFF.

This clonotype was seen a handful of times. This chain's CDR3 is CSARGWTGGDEQFF. DNA of the CDR3: TGCAGTGCTAGGGGATGGACAGGGGGCGATGAGCAGTTCTTC. The chain uses TRBV20-1 and TRBJ2-1; 11 bases map to TRBD1. The CDR3 totals 14 residues. CDR1 and CDR2 from the germline V gene are DFQATT and SNEGSKA (reference sequence). V dropped 3 bases and J dropped 8; count of bases not matched to a gene: 6.

This chain links TRBV7-9 with TRBJ2-6, with 8 bases matching TRBD1. J gave up 5 bases and V 5 bases, and 5 bases lay outside the gene matches. The CDR3 is 15 amino acids. The germline CDR1 and CDR2 sequences are SEHNR and FQNEAQ (reference sequence). The CDR3 sequence is CASSPRTGRANVLTF. The CDR3 nucleotides are TGTGCCAGCAGCCCAAGGACAGGGCGGGCCAACGTCCTGACTTTC.

This clonotype has only a few counts. The V and J genes are TRBV20-1 and TRBJ2-7, with TRBD1 matching over 9 bases. Trimming took 6 bases from V and 5 from J; bases not matched to a gene: 5. This CDR3 region has 12 residues. Germline assignment: CDR1 DFQATT and CDR2 SNEGSKA (reference sequence). The CDR3 is CSASDRGNEQYF. In DNA form, the CDR3 reads TGCAGTGCGTCCGACAGGGGGAACGAGCAGTACTTC.

The chain couples TRBV12-3 or TRBV12-4 to TRBJ1-1, with a possible D match to TRBD1 (5 bases). Trimming took 6 bases from V and 10 from J, leaving 15 bases between them. This CDR3 is built from 12 residues. The CDR3 protein is CASSRGGGAAFF. The CDR3 DNA sequence: TGTGCCAGCAGCCGCGGCGGTGGGGCAGCTTTCTTT.

J is TRBJ2-1 and V is TRBV24-1, with 9 bases matching TRBD2. In germline, CDR1 is KGHDR, CDR2 SFDVKD. The CDR3 sequence is 16 residues long. V was pared by 3 bases and J by 8 bases, with 10 bases of the junction left unmatched. DNA of the CDR3: TGTGCCACCAGTGATCGGCGCGGGAGGGCCATCGATGAGCAGTTCTTC. Translated, it gives CATSDRRGRAIDEQFF.

The V gene is TRBV18, the J gene TRBJ2-5; D unclear. V lost 2 bases to trimming and J lost 1 base, with 11 bases between them. Germline values: CDR1 KGHSH, CDR2 LQKENI. The CDR3 runs 15 residues. In DNA form, the CDR3 reads TGTGCCAGCTCACCAATCGAGTTTCCCCAAGAGACCCAGTACTTC. Protein: CASSPIEFPQETQYF.